This T cell receptor (beta chain) was retrieved from a study of T cells in Graves' hyperthyroidism and ophthalmopathy (dated by TCRdb to about 2019). Describing the broader study: Peripheral blood samples were taken at the time of initial diagnosis, prior to any treatment. A discovery cohort of 95 to 100 patients, about 40 with Graves' ophthalmopathy and 57 with stable Graves' hyperthyroidism, was used to find distinguishing TCR V-J signatures. An independent validation cohort of fewer than 20 hyperthyroidism patients and approximately 16 patients who later progressed to ophthalmopathy tested prospective prediction of ophthalmopathy. The approximately 100 discovery patients were randomly split 7:3 into training and test sets. The study also compared thyroid tissue and blood T-cell repertoires from about 6 Graves' hyperthyroidism patients. Following sampling, methimazole starting at 30 mg daily was given to hyperthyroidism patients, and high-dose intravenous methylprednisolone was given to ophthalmopathy patients. The paper describes TCR Vbeta CDR3 sequencing of around 130 peripheral blood samples, made up of 43 ophthalmopathy patients, 70 to 80 hyperthyroidism patients and approximately 17 progressor patients.

The TCR beta CDR3 regions were amplified from RNA transcripts. The TCR CDR3 was subjected to a first round of RT-PCR using the HTBI primer set and the Qiagen OneStep RT-PCR kit. The libraries were constructed in a second round of multiplex PCR and then size-selected and purified. Sequencing of the libraries was done on an Illumina HiSeq2000 using paired-end 100 bp reads. The published analysis was carried out like this. SOAPnuke was used to process the raw data, with reads discarded if the reads contained adapters or uncalled bases, had a mean Phred below 15, or lacked an exact constant-primer or identifier match. High-quality paired reads were merged with COPE v1.2.5, and unique nucleotide sequences were defined as clonotypes. MiTCR v1.1 was used to align the clonotypes against IMGT TRBV, TRBD and TRBJ reference segments. Only V-J combinations with frequency above 0.0001, covering 99% to 99.2% of repertoires, were analysed. The TCS score was defined as the ratio of F50 (clonal expansion) to E x V (chaos), calculated using BLOSUM62-based TCRdist between CDR3 peptides within each V-J. Welch's t-statistics and random forest reduced around 520 V-J features to around 14, which were used in a naive Bayes classifier (R e1071). Thyroid-blood repertoire similarity was quantified with the Morisita-Horn index. The raw public data were reprocessed by TCRdb itself: fastp quality trimming at Q25, MiXCR clonotype calling, in-frame beta chains only. CDR3 protein sequences are deduplicated, and each keeps its most common genes and DNA. TCRdb, not the original authors, processed these V and J calls. The sample includes around 610,000 distinct CDR3 sequences, with roughly 15% observed a single time. The ten top clones hold approximately 4.2% of the sample.

Remarks on this clonotype: Its antigen remains unidentified. Within one base of it there is no much larger clone, and no base qualities were kept.

Ophthalmopathy patients had moderately to severely active disease, with a Clinical Activity Score of 3 or more, a NOSPECS grade of 4 or more, and a disease duration of less than 3 months. The study excluded patients with uncontrolled infections, other autoimmune diseases, pregnancy or lactation. Clinical symptoms, serum thyroxine and TRAb, thyroid ultrasound, and orbital computed tomography formed the basis for the diagnoses. PBMCs were isolated from about 10 ml of fresh peripheral blood by Ficoll-Paque density gradient centrifugation. Trizol reagent was used to extract total RNA, and RNA quality was then checked on an Agilent 2100 Bioanalyzer. The paper's findings and limits, for the study overall: Ophthalmopathy was separated from stable hyperthyroidism by a 13 V-J signature model, with over 85% sensitivity and about 84% specificity obtained in cross-validation and 80%/75% obtained in testing. Blood samples also contained most of the expanded thyroid clonotypes (frequency above 0.001), which suggests that blood repertoires may reflect thyroid immune responses. No statistical method was used to fix the sample size in advance, and group allocation was not hidden from the investigators. In validation, progression to ophthalmopathy was predicted by the model with 70.59% sensitivity and 72.22% specificity, a median of around 6.5 months before onset.

Its CDR3 holds 16 amino acids, cysteine through phenylalanine. CDR3 DNA only is kept here, 48 bases in frame from base 1. The germline V gene yields MNHEY for CDR1 and SVGEGT for CDR2. For this chain, trimming is 5 bases at the V end and 6 bases at the J end, and the number of junction bases without a gene match is 10. The sequence was collected from a woman aged 35 to 49 with Graves' ophthalmopathy. The source material was blood. The rearranged chain carries TRBV6-2 or TRBV6-3 and TRBJ2-7; 13 nucleotides in the junction match TRBD2. The CDR3 protein is CASSGKRLAGGGEQYF. The DNA sequence reads TGTGCCAGCAGTGGTAAACGACTAGCGGGAGGAGGCGAGCAGTACTTC.